The clone carrying this T cell receptor beta chain was recorded at least ten times. This specimen belongs to a study of T-cell reconstitution after alpha-beta-depleted transplantation in children. The V gene end was trimmed by 5 bases and the J gene end by 3 bases; junction bases not matched to a gene: 1. The CDR3 sequence is 13 residues long. Germline V gene lookup returns CDR1 MDHEN and CDR2 SYDVKM. Preparation of the TCRbeta library used unique molecular identifiers. TCRdb re-derived calls from the PCR reads in MiXCR, one entry per CDR3 protein. The data hold 190,000 or so distinct CDR3 sequences, with 6.5% to 7.5% observed a single time.

The chain has TRBV28 and TRBJ2-5; 9 nucleotides agree with TRBD1. This sequence was found in a human donor who donated a stem cell graft to a child with Wiskott-Aldrich syndrome. The sequencing used PBMCs from the stem cell graft donor, collected from the stem cell graft. In DNA, the CDR3 is TGTGCCAGCAGTCGACAGGGGGAAGAGACCCAGTACTTC. This translates into CASSRQGEETQYF.